Described below is a single T cell receptor (beta chain) sequence and its context. The data were produced by immunoSEQ multiplex PCR, yet TCRdb's version contains in-frame clones alone and is incomplete. The table lists about 74,000 clones, about 80% of them singletons, with approximately 12% in the top ten. This entry is derived from a study of blood T cell repertoires in COVID-19. Study overall: Samples of COVID-19 (acute and convalescent) were obtained from the United States, Italy and Spain.

The CDR3 loop spans 14 amino acids. Germline lookup yields CDR1 LGHDT and CDR2 YNNKEL (reference sequence). V lost 6 bases and J lost 5; bases outside the gene matches: 2. The V call is TRBV3-1 (or the pseudogene TRBV3-2), the J call TRBJ2-3; 13 positions agree with TRBD2. The sequenced material came from peripheral blood. The sequence came from a human donor in a cohort sampled during active COVID-19. The CDR3 region is CASRGLAGRDTQYF. DNA of the CDR3: TGTGCCAGCAGGGGACTAGCGGGGAGAGATACGCAGTATTTT.